Here is one TCR beta chain with its context. Its antigen remains unknown. These data originate in a study of cytomegalovirus exposure and HLA in healthy donors. Findings of the study overall: A later analysis linked a missense variant in DCLRE1C to the trimming of TCR beta V and J genes. The study labeled about 160 TCR beta chains cytomegalovirus-associated.

The V end was cut by 4 bases, the J end by 1 base, with 20 bases between. Germline loops: CDR1 SGHVS, CDR2 FQNEAQ. CDR3 length: 17 amino acids. PCR used 60 Vbeta primers and 13 Jbeta primers. Only in-frame clones appear in the TCRdb table, and some are missing; sequencing was by immunoSEQ multiplex PCR. The sample has more than 150,000 clones; about 88% are singletons. The material sequenced was PBMCs. This receptor was obtained from a woman under 30 in good health and CMV-seronegative. This chain connects TRBV7-8 to TRBJ2-7; TRBD1 might be the D (5 bases). CDR3: CASSSFPKGARSYEQYF. In nucleotides, the CDR3 is TGTGCCAGCAGCTCGTTCCCGAAAGGGGCTCGATCCTACGAGCAGTACTTC.